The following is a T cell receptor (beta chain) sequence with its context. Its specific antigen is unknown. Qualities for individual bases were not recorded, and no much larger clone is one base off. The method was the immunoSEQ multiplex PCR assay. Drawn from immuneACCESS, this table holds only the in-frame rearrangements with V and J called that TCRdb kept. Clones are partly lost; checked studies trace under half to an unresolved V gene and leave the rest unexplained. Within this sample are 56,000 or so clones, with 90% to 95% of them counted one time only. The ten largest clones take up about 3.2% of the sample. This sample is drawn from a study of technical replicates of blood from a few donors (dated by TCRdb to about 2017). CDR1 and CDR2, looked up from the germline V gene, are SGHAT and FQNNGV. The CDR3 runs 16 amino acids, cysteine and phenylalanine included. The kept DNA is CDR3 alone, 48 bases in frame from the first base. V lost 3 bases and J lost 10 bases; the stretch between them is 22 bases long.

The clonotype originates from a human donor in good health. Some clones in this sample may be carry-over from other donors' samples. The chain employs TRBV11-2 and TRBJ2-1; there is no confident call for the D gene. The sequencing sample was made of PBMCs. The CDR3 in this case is CASSLVVATSGGEQFF. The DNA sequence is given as TGTGCCAGCAGCTTGGTGGTAGCCACCTCGGGTGGCGAGCAGTTCTTC.